This T cell receptor beta chain appears in the sequencing data of a study of blood T cell repertoires in COVID-19. As for the study in general: PBMCs, B-cell-depleted T cells, or T cells provided the cDNA or gDNA that made up the material.

Sequencing used immunoSEQ multiplex PCR; TCRdb keeps in-frame clones, though not all of them. The repertoire has about 260,000 clones, 87% of them found once; the top ten carry 2% to 2.5%. This clone was found a few times. The CDR3 length is 14 residues. Trimming pared 11 bases from V and 0 bases from J, leaving 16 bases between. Germline V gene sequence: CDR1 SNHLY, CDR2 FYNNEI. This TCR was sampled from a woman aged 45-60 years who had recovered from COVID-19. The material sequenced was peripheral blood. The rearrangement links TRBV2 to TRBJ1-2, with no clear D. CDR3 sequence: CAWEERKPNYGYTF. CDR3 DNA: TGTGCCTGGGAGGAGAGGAAGCCTAACTATGGCTACACCTTC.